This entry lists 23 T cell receptor beta chains sequenced from one sample in a study of T cells in tuberculosis. Regarding time point: new active TB diagnosis, blood taken before or within 7 days of starting treatment. This table comes from immunoSEQ multiplex PCR, and its TCRdb copy is limited to in-frame clones, with some not included. The profile shows some 30,000 clones, about 91% of them singletons. The source was PBMCs, collected at tuberculosis diagnosis. Receptors were obtained from an adult with tuberculosis.

The chain joins TRBV14 to TRBJ2-1, with 9 bases identical to TRBD2. V was pared by 0 bases and J by 6 bases, with 12 bases of the junction left unmatched. Germline values: CDR1 SGHDN, CDR2 FVKESK. This CDR3 has 18 residues. This chain's CDR3 is CASSQDLGGRALGNEQFF. The CDR3 region has the DNA TGTGCCAGCAGCCAAGATCTGGGCGGGAGGGCCCTTGGCAATGAGCAGTTCTTC.

This clone appeared a single time. This chain uses TRBV27 with TRBJ2-3; D gene unclear. The germline V gene has CDR1 MNHEY and CDR2 SMNVEV (reference sequence). V was trimmed by 6 bases and J by 0 bases, leaving 7 bases between them. The CDR3 has 13 amino acids. In DNA, the CDR3 is TGTGCCAGCAGCCCTACTAGCACAGATACGCAGTATTTT. It translates to CASSPTSTDTQYF.

The chain combines TRBV27 with TRBJ1-2, with D unclear. The germline V and J ends were trimmed by 1 base and 1 base, with 10 bases remaining between them. From germline, CDR1 is MNHEY and CDR2 SMNVEV (reference sequence). The length of the CDR3 is 15 residues. CDR3 region: CASSLLGEINYGYTF. The DNA for the CDR3 is TGTGCCAGCAGTTTATTAGGAGAGATTAACTATGGCTACACCTTC.

The chain carries TRBV2 and TRBJ2-5; 9 bases line up with TRBD2. The CDR3 runs to 13 residues. The germline CDR1 and CDR2 sequences are SNHLY and FYNNEI. J gave up 4 bases and V 6 bases, and 3 bases lay outside the gene matches. For the CDR3, the DNA is TGTGCCAGCAGGCCGGGACTAGCAGAGACCCAGTACTTC. It is translated as CASRPGLAETQYF. Filled out from reference TRBV2 and TRBJ2-5, the complete variable domain reads EPEVTQTPSHQVTQMGQEVILRCVPISNHLYFYWYRQILGQKVEFLVSFYNNEISEKSEIFDDQFSVERPDGSNFTLKIRSTKLEDSAMYFCASRPGLAETQYFGPGTRLLVL.

The chain combines TRBV12-5 with TRBJ2-3; maybe TRBD2 (5 bases). Germline loops: CDR1 LGHNT, CDR2 FRNRAP. CDR3 length: 15 residues. Between the trimmed V and J ends, which lost 3 bases and 2 bases, there was a span of 12 bases. CDR3 DNA: TGTGCTAGTGGTTTCACGAGGGAGTCCACAGATACGCAGTATTTT. Residues: CASGFTRESTDTQYF.

This chain connects TRBV11-2 to TRBJ2-1, with 8 bases matching TRBD2. CDR3 length: 18 amino acids. Per germline, CDR1 SGHAT and CDR2 FQNNGV. V dropped 1 base and J dropped 1; count of bases not matched to a gene: 9. CDR3 sequence: CASSLVSSGRVSYNEQFF. CDR3 sequence (DNA): TGTGCCAGCAGCTTAGTTTCATCCGGGAGGGTATCCTACAATGAGCAGTTCTTC.

The chain combines TRBV6-6 with TRBJ1-1, with no clear D. The CDR3 has 14 amino acids. Deletions cut 6 bases from V and 7 bases from J, with 18 bases between. Germline CDR1 and CDR2: MNHNY and SVGAGI (reference sequence). CDR3 sequence reads: CASSLHGSGSEAFF. The CDR3, as DNA: TGTGCCAGCAGCTTACACGGATCAGGTAGTGAAGCTTTCTTT.

The chain couples TRBV5-1 to TRBJ2-7; D not certain. This CDR3 is built from 15 residues. Germline V gene lookup returns CDR1 SGHRS and CDR2 YFSETQ. Trimming cost V 0 bases and J 0 bases, with 10 bases left between them. CDR3 in DNA: TGCGCCAGCAGCTTGGACGGAGCGTACTCCTACGAGCAGTACTTC. As protein: CASSLDGAYSYEQYF.

The sample holds one count of this clone. The V gene is TRBV30, the J gene TRBJ2-7; D gene uncertain. V was cut by 0 bases and J by 3 bases, with 9 bases left in between. The CDR3 is 13 residues long. The V gene's germline CDR1 is GTSNPN and CDR2 SVGIG (reference sequence). CDR3 in DNA: TGTGCCTGGAGTGTAGCAACCGGCTACGAGCAGTACTTC. It translates to CAWSVATGYEQYF.

The chain recombines TRBV6-6 with TRBJ2-7; a possible D gene is TRBD1 (5 bases). Germline lookup yields CDR1 MNHNY and CDR2 SVGAGI (reference sequence). The V end was cut by 5 bases, the J end by 4 bases, with 9 bases between. The CDR3 runs to 12 residues. CDR3 sequence (DNA): TGTGCCAGCAGTCTCAGGGAATACGAGCAGTACTTC. It encodes CASSLREYEQYF.

V usage is TRBV19 and J usage is TRBJ2-3; D might be TRBD1 (5 bases). V was shortened by 9 bases and J by 2 bases, with 12 bases between the two germline ends. Germline V gives CDR1 LNHDA, CDR2 SQIVND (reference sequence). This CDR3 is built from 13 residues. CDR3 amino acids: CASRQSPTDTQYF. CDR3 DNA sequence: TGTGCCAGCAGACAGTCCCCCACAGATACGCAGTATTTT. The full variable domain, with the rest looked up from reference TRBV19 and TRBJ2-3, is DGGITQSPKYLFRKEGQNVTLSCEQNLNHDAMYWYRQDPGQGLRLIYYSQIVNDFQKGDIAEGYSVSREKKESFPLTVTSAQKNPTAFYLCASRQSPTDTQYFGPGTRLTVL.

This chain connects TRBV5-1 to TRBJ2-7, with 9 bases aligning to TRBD2. With 2 bases clipped from V and 2 bases from J, the junction kept 5 bases outside the gene matches. Germline V CDR1 and CDR2: SGHRS, YFSETQ. This CDR3 has 15 residues. In DNA form, the CDR3 reads TGCGCCAGCAGCTTCAGAGCGGGAGGAGCCTACGAGCAGTACTTC. It translates to CASSFRAGGAYEQYF.

The chain employs TRBV7-2 and TRBJ2-3; 9 bases align to TRBD2. The V segment lost 5 bases and the J segment 3 bases; nucleotides outside the gene matches: 9. Germline V gene lookup returns CDR1 SGHTA and CDR2 FQGNSA. The CDR3 covers 16 residues. The CDR3 spells CASSIRRGGRTDTQYF. CDR3 DNA: TGTGCCAGCAGCATACGGCGGGGGGGCCGTACAGATACGCAGTATTTT.

This chain joins TRBV5-4 and TRBJ2-2, with TRBD2 matching over 11 bases. This CDR3 has 17 residues. J gave up 7 bases and V 4 bases, and 12 bases lay outside the gene matches. The V gene's germline CDR1 is SGHNT and CDR2 YYREEE (reference sequence). CDR3 loop: CASSRSGRADGGGELFF. The CDR3 DNA is TGTGCCAGCAGCCGTAGCGGGAGGGCCGATGGGGGCGGGGAGCTGTTTTTT.

The rearrangement joins TRBV18 to TRBJ1-5; D possibly corresponds to TRBD1 (5 bases). CDR3 length equals 13 residues. The germline CDR1 and CDR2 sequences are KGHSH and LQKENI. Trimming took 6 bases from V and 4 from J, leaving 10 bases between them. DNA of the CDR3: TGTGCCAGCTCGGGGGAGGTAAATCAGCCCCAGCATTTT. As protein: CASSGEVNQPQHF.

The count of this clone is one. The chain is built from TRBV27 and TRBJ1-1; TRBD1 is a possible D gene (6 bases). This CDR3 contains 15 residues. Looked up from germline, CDR1 is MNHEY and CDR2 is SMNVEV (reference sequence). Trimming shortened V by 2 bases and J by 1 base, and 11 bases separated the two germline ends. The CDR3 is CASSLGQGKNTEAFF. The CDR3 region has the DNA TGTGCCAGCAGTTTAGGGCAGGGGAAGAACACTGAAGCTTTCTTT.

This chain uses TRBV6-6 with TRBJ2-3; maybe TRBD2 (6 bases). Looked up from germline, CDR1 is MNHNY and CDR2 is SVGAGI (reference sequence). This CDR3 spans 15 amino acids. V was clipped by 5 bases and J by 6 bases, with 18 bases between them. The DNA for the CDR3 is TGTGCCAGCAGTACCGGGACCAATGCGGGGGATACGCAGTATTTT. Its protein is CASSTGTNAGDTQYF.

This CDR3 is CASSPPTGLEETQYF. The CDR3 DNA sequence: TGCGCCAGCAGCCCCCCGACAGGGCTTGAAGAGACCCAGTACTTC. The V and J genes are TRBV10-1 and TRBJ2-5; 7 nucleotides agree with TRBD1. CDR1 and CDR2 (germline): WNHNN, SYGVQD (reference sequence). CDR3 length: 15 amino acids. Trimming removed 6 bases from V and 3 bases from J; junction bases left unmatched: 10.

This chain uses TRBV27 with TRBJ2-5; 12 bases align to TRBD2. V lost 5 bases to trimming and J lost 4 bases; unmatched junction nucleotides: 8. CDR1 and CDR2 (germline): MNHEY, SMNVEV (reference sequence). CDR3 length: 16 residues. The CDR3, as DNA: TGTGCCAGCAGTCCCAGACTAGCGGGAGTAGGAGAGACCCAGTACTTC. It is translated as CASSPRLAGVGETQYF.

The chain is built from TRBV11-3 and TRBJ2-2; D ambiguous. CDR1 is SGHNT and CDR2 is YENEEA in the germline V gene. The V end lost 3 bases, the J end lost 8 bases, and 7 bases lay between the germline ends. The CDR3 consists of 12 residues. The CDR3 spells CASSFGLGELFF. Here the CDR3 DNA reads TGTGCCAGCAGCTTCGGGTTGGGGGAGCTGTTTTTT.

The chain recombines TRBV1 with TRBJ2-5; the table gives TRBD1 as D, unverified against the DNA. TRBV1 is annotated as a pseudogene. CDR3 length: 16 amino acids. The CDR3 nucleotides read TGCACCAGCAGCCCCCAGGGGCCCTCTACTCAAGAGACCCAGTACTTC. It encodes CTSSPQGPSTQETQYF.

CDR3 DNA sequence: TGTGCCAGCAGTTACGGCGGGGAGGCGGAAGAAAAACTGTTTTTT. It is translated as CASSYGGEAEEKLFF. This chain connects TRBV6-5 to TRBJ1-4; D call uncertain. The CDR3 spans 15 residues. Germline loops: CDR1 MNHEY, CDR2 SVGAGI. The ends were cut back, 2 bases at V and 8 bases at J, with 15 bases in the middle.

The V and J genes are TRBV4-3 and TRBJ2-6; TRBD1 matches 8 bases. Looked up from germline, CDR1 is LGHNA and CDR2 is YSLEER. V gave up 1 base and J gave up 4 bases; unmatched junction bases: 3. This CDR3 is built from 16 residues. CDR3 in amino acids: CASSQGTGSGANVLTF. In DNA, the CDR3 is TGCGCCAGCAGCCAAGGGACAGGGTCGGGGGCCAACGTCCTGACTTTC.